This entry lists 10 T cell receptor beta chains sequenced from one sample in a study of naive and memory T cell subsets. The beta constant-region primer was an equimolar mix of two oligonucleotides covering TRBC1 and TRBC2. One entry per CDR3 protein, called by TCRdb with MiXCR from the UMI-ligation and nested PCR reads. The repertoire holds tens of thousands of distinct CDR3 sequences, with less than 15% as singletons. Source material: central memory CD4+ T cells from blood. The receptor source for this set is a human donor in good health.

This clonotype showed up just a few times. The rearrangement joins TRBV14 to TRBJ2-7; no definite D call. The germline V and J ends were trimmed by 1 base and 4 bases, with 11 bases remaining between them. The CDR3 has 14 amino acids. From germline, CDR1 is SGHDN and CDR2 FVKESK. DNA of the CDR3: TGTGCCAGCAGCCAAGGCGTGGCCAGATACGAGCAGTACTTC. Protein: CASSQGVARYEQYF.

The V gene is TRBV5-1, the J gene TRBJ2-1; TRBD1 matches 8 bases. Germline values: CDR1 SGHRS, CDR2 YFSETQ. This CDR3 comprises 15 residues. Trimming at V came to 4 bases and at J to 4 bases, leaving 7 bases not matched to a gene. In nucleotides, the CDR3 is TGCGCCAGCAGCCCCGGACAGGGTTTGTACAATGAGCAGTTCTTC. Its protein is CASSPGQGLYNEQFF.

This chain links TRBV7-3 with TRBJ2-1; 11 bases are shared with TRBD2. The CDR3 runs 15 residues. Germline-derived CDR1 and CDR2 are SGHTA and FQGTGA. V shed 4 bases and J 8 bases; nucleotides not matched to a gene: 7. The CDR3 nucleotides are TGTGCCAGCAGCTCTTCTAGCGGGAGGTGGGATGAGCAGTTCTTC. Translating gives CASSSSSGRWDEQFF.

This clonotype was counted at least ten times. The CDR3 DNA reads as TGTGCCAGCAGCTTAGATGAGTTGGGGGCCCTCGGATTAATTCAAGAGACCCAGTACTTC. Encoded protein: CASSLDELGALGLIQETQYF. The chain carries TRBV11-2 and TRBJ2-5; D might be TRBD1 (6 bases). The CDR3 totals 20 residues. The germline V and J ends were trimmed by 0 bases and 2 bases, with 25 bases remaining between them. Per germline, CDR1 SGHAT and CDR2 FQNNGV.

This sequence joins TRBV20-1 and TRBJ2-1; no firm D call. The CDR3 length is 15 residues. CDR1 and CDR2 from the germline V gene are DFQATT and SNEGSKA (reference sequence). V was trimmed by 1 base and J by 0 bases, leaving 10 bases between them. The CDR3 sequence: CSARGAPASYNEQFF. CDR3 in DNA: TGCAGTGCTAGAGGCGCCCCTGCCTCCTACAATGAGCAGTTCTTC.

This clonotype was counted at least ten times. V gene TRBV6-5 combines with J gene TRBJ2-7; TRBD2 aligns across 13 bases. V was pared by 4 bases and J by 4 bases, with 4 bases of the junction left unmatched. The CDR3 consists of 15 residues. The germline V gene encodes CDR1 MNHEY and CDR2 SVGAGI. The CDR3 bases are TGTGCCAGCAGTTCGGGACTAGCGGGACTTTACGAGCAGTACTTC. Protein product: CASSSGLAGLYEQYF.

This sequence joins TRBV24-1 and TRBJ2-1, with 8 bases lining up with TRBD2. Germline V lookup: CDR1 KGHDR, CDR2 SFDVKD. This CDR3 contains 13 residues. The junction had 12 bases not matched to a gene; V was cut back by 7 bases and J by 14 bases. CDR3 in amino acids: CATRDSNSGGEFF. The CDR3 bases are TGTGCCACCAGGGACAGTAACTCGGGGGGGGAGTTCTTC.

In this sample, this clonotype turned up many times. This chain joins TRBV29-1 and TRBJ2-3; 11 bases are a match to TRBD1. After removal of 6 bases from V and 7 bases from J, the junction contained 9 bases not matched to a gene. The CDR3 consists of 14 residues. Per the germline V gene, CDR1 is SQVTM and CDR2 is ANQGSEA. The CDR3 region has the DNA TGCAGCGTAAACCCGGGACAGGGGGGAAATACGCAGTATTTT. It is translated as CSVNPGQGGNTQYF.

This clonotype ranks as medium-sized. The chain joins TRBV29-1 to TRBJ1-2; the match to TRBD1 covers 7 bases. This CDR3 spans 12 amino acids. V trimming: 7 bases; J trimming: 8 bases; junction bases outside the gene matches: 10. Germline CDR1 is SQVTM and CDR2 is ANQGSEA. The CDR3 protein is CSAAGTVEGYTF. In DNA form, the CDR3 reads TGCAGCGCAGCCGGGACAGTGGAGGGCTACACCTTC.

There are many counts of this clonotype. This sequence joins TRBV5-4 and TRBJ2-1, with 9 bases aligning to TRBD2. CDR3 length equals 16 residues. CDR1 and CDR2 from the germline V gene are SGHNT and YYREEE (reference sequence). Trimming at V came to 4 bases and at J to 9 bases, leaving 14 bases not matched to a gene. Written as DNA, the CDR3 is TGTGCCAGCAGCCCCGAGAGGGGCGGGAGGGGCGGTGAGCAGTTCTTC. It encodes CASSPERGGRGGEQFF.